The present T cell receptor (beta chain) was sequenced within a study of tumour-infiltrating T cells in Burkitt lymphoma. As for the study in general: Patients covered every epidemiological subtype of Burkitt lymphoma. Repertoire clonality predicted overall and progression-free survival. Study-wide results and limits: Several public clonotypes recurred in numerous Burkitt lymphoma patients.

V dropped 1 base and J dropped 7 bases, with 4 bases sitting between them. Germline V gene lookup returns CDR1 DFQATT and CDR2 SNEGSKA (reference sequence). This CDR3 comprises 11 residues. The table came from immunoSEQ multiplex PCR; TCRdb's copy has only in-frame clones and leaves some out. The data show 1,200 or so clones, more than 10% seen once. This clone was seen only a few times. Its antigen remains unidentified. The source of this sequence is a human donor with Burkitt lymphoma. This chain links TRBV20-1 with TRBJ1-4; D is unresolved. Sequences were obtained from tumor tissue. The CDR3 DNA reads as TGCAGTGCTAGAGTCCTTGAAAAACTGTTTTTT. It codes for CSARVLEKLFF.